The 28 T cell receptor beta chains presented below share a single source sample, sequenced in a study of blood T cell repertoires in COVID-19. TCRdb's copy holds only in-frame clones and misses some; the assay was immunoSEQ multiplex PCR. In the table there are some 260,000 clones, roughly 91% of which are singletons. Sample: PBMCs or T cells enriched from blood (not recorded which). Receptor source: a man in his forties who had recovered from COVID-19.

This chain uses TRBV6-5 with TRBJ1-1; no reliable D call. Per the germline V gene, CDR1 is MNHEY and CDR2 is SVGAGI. The CDR3 has 14 residues. The germline V and J ends were trimmed by 0 bases and 3 bases, with 8 bases remaining between them. In DNA form, the CDR3 reads TGTGCCAGCAGTTACTCGAGTCCCGACACTGAAGCTTTCTTT. Protein sequence: CASSYSSPDTEAFF.

V is TRBV6-4 and J is TRBJ2-5, with a possible D match to TRBD2 (6 bases). Germline CDR1 and CDR2: MRHNA and SNTAGT. The CDR3 is 19 residues long. Trimming cost V 2 bases and J 3 bases, with 25 bases left between them. This CDR3 reads CASSDPGTPSSPLEETQYF. CDR3 in DNA: TGTGCCAGCAGTGACCCCGGGACTCCAAGTTCCCCCCTCGAAGAGACCCAGTACTTC.

This clone was seen only a few times. The rearrangement links TRBV5-1 to TRBJ2-7; 9 bases align to TRBD1. Per germline, CDR1 SGHRS and CDR2 YFSETQ. V lost 1 base and J lost 4; bases outside the gene matches: 9. The CDR3 extends over 16 amino acids. This chain's CDR3 is CASSLTGQGRMYEQYF. CDR3 nucleotides: TGCGCCAGCAGCTTGACAGGACAGGGGAGGATGTACGAGCAGTACTTC.

In this sample, this clone turned up many times. The chain combines TRBV15 with TRBJ2-1, with 10 bases that match TRBD1. V gave up 0 bases and J gave up 6 bases; unmatched junction bases: 2. The CDR3 has 15 residues. Looked up from germline, CDR1 is LNHNV and CDR2 is YYDKDF (reference sequence). The CDR3 DNA is TGTGCCACCAGCAGAGAGCGGACAGGGGGCAATGAGCAGTTCTTC. This gives the protein CATSRERTGGNEQFF.

The chain's CDR3 is CASSSYQGVSNQPQHF. In nucleotides, the CDR3 is TGTGCCAGCAGCTCCTATCAGGGCGTCAGCAATCAGCCCCAGCATTTT. V is TRBV11-2 and J is TRBJ1-5; maybe TRBD1 (5 bases). This CDR3 spans 16 amino acids. Germline CDR1 is SGHAT and CDR2 is FQNNGV. Deletions cut 4 bases from V and 1 base from J, with 14 bases between.

This clone was picked up a small number of times. The rearrangement joins TRBV7-8 to TRBJ2-7, with D perhaps TRBD1 (5 bases). Germline CDR1 is SGHVS and CDR2 is FQNEAQ. This CDR3 has 15 amino acids. Between the trimmed V and J ends, which lost 0 bases and 12 bases, there was a span of 21 bases. DNA for the CDR3: TGTGCCAGCAGCTTAGCGGGTTATAGTCAGGGATTGGGGTACTTC. It translates to CASSLAGYSQGLGYF. The full variable domain, rest sourced from reference TRBV7-8 and TRBJ2-7, is GAGVSQSPRYKVAKRGQDVALRCDPISGHVSLFWYQQALGQGPEFLTYFQNEAQLDKSGLPSDRFFAERPEGSVSTLKIQRTQQEDSAVYLCASSLAGYSQGLGYFGPGTRLTVT.

The V and J genes are TRBV30 and TRBJ1-1; 8 nucleotides line up with TRBD1. This CDR3 is 15 amino acids long. Unmatched junction bases numbered 7, after V lost 1 base and J lost 3 bases. Germline V gene data show CDR1 as GTSNPN and CDR2 as SVGIG (reference sequence). The chain's CDR3 is CAWSGRTGSDTEAFF. The DNA for the CDR3 is TGTGCCTGGAGTGGGAGGACAGGGTCGGACACTGAAGCTTTCTTT.

V usage is TRBV19 and J usage is TRBJ2-5, with TRBD1 as a possible D gene (6 bases). V lost 1 base and J 5 bases, leaving 14 bases between the germline ends. Germline CDR1 and CDR2: LNHDA and SQIVND (reference sequence). This CDR3 region has 15 residues. The CDR3 DNA reads as TGTGCCAGTAGTATAGGGCAGGGGCGGTGGGAGACCCAGTACTTC. It translates to CASSIGQGRWETQYF.

This chain joins TRBV4-3 and TRBJ2-5, with 7 bases identical to TRBD2. CDR3 length: 15 amino acids. The ends lost 4 bases at V and 5 bases at J; junction bases unmatched: 10. Germline CDR1 reads LGHNA; CDR2 reads YSLEER. The CDR3 reads CASSPTWGGLETQYF. DNA for the CDR3: TGCGCCAGCAGCCCTACCTGGGGGGGTCTGGAGACCCAGTACTTC.

This sequence joins TRBV19 and TRBJ2-7, with TRBD2 matching 8 bases. CDR3 length: 15 amino acids. V trimming: 4 bases; J trimming: 2 bases; junction bases outside the gene matches: 7. CDR1 LNHDA and CDR2 SQIVND come from the germline V gene (reference sequence). This chain's CDR3 is CASSTHSGITYEQYF. The CDR3 DNA reads as TGTGCCAGTAGTACCCATAGCGGGATCACCTACGAGCAGTACTTC.

The CDR3 is CASSPGTGESYGYTF. The CDR3 nucleotides are TGTGCCAGCTCCCCCGGGACAGGCGAGTCCTATGGCTACACCTTC. The chain employs TRBV18 and TRBJ1-2; TRBD1 aligns across 8 bases. CDR3 length equals 15 residues. Per germline, CDR1 KGHSH and CDR2 LQKENI. V gave up 6 bases and J gave up 4 bases; unmatched junction bases: 10. Complete variable domain (other parts from reference TRBV18 and TRBJ1-2): NAGVMQNPRHLVRRRGQEARLRCSPMKGHSHVYWYRQLPEEGLKFMVYLQKENIIDESGMPKERFSAEFPKEGPSILRIQQVVRGDSAAYFCASSPGTGESYGYTFGSGTRLTVV.

The V call is TRBV19, the J call TRBJ2-1; a weak D match, TRBD1 (6 bases). This CDR3 is 13 amino acids long. Germline-derived CDR1 and CDR2 are LNHDA and SQIVND (reference sequence). The V end was cut by 6 bases, the J end by 7 bases, with 13 bases between. The CDR3 nucleotides are TGTGCCAGTAGCCCAGGGGATTCTAATGAGCAGTTCTTC. Translating gives CASSPGDSNEQFF.

The chain is built from TRBV6-5 and TRBJ1-1; D might be TRBD1 (6 bases). V lost 11 bases to trimming and J lost 0 bases, with 16 bases between them. CDR1 and CDR2 from the germline V gene are MNHEY and SVGAGI. This CDR3 spans 14 amino acids. The CDR3 DNA reads TGTGCCTCACAAATCAGGGGCATGAACACTGAAGCTTTCTTT. It translates to CASQIRGMNTEAFF.

The chain links TRBV15 to TRBJ2-7; the match to TRBD2 covers 8 bases. Germline-derived CDR1 and CDR2 are LNHNV and YYDKDF (reference sequence). The length of the CDR3 is 16 residues. Trimming removed 0 bases from V and 5 bases from J; junction bases left unmatched: 9. The CDR3 spells CATSRDRVGGGNEQYF. The CDR3 coding sequence is TGTGCCACCAGCAGAGATCGGGTCGGGGGGGGAAACGAGCAGTACTTC.

CDR3 sequence: CASRPAGVTTDTQYF. CDR3 sequence (DNA): TGTGCCAGCAGGCCAGCGGGGGTCACCACAGATACGCAGTATTTT. This sequence joins TRBV2 and TRBJ2-3; 8 positions agree with TRBD2. Germline loops: CDR1 SNHLY, CDR2 FYNNEI. CDR3 size: 15 residues. V was pared by 6 bases and J by 2 bases, with 7 bases of the junction left unmatched.

The table lists this clone with a count of one. The rearrangement joins TRBV3-1 (or the pseudogene TRBV3-2) to TRBJ2-7; D is possibly TRBD2 (5 bases). The CDR3 has 15 amino acids. The V and J ends lost 5 bases and 2 bases respectively, with 16 bases between them. CDR1 is LGHDT and CDR2 is YNNKEL in the germline V gene (reference sequence). The CDR3 coding sequence is TGTGCCAGCAGCGTTAGCGCCGACGGAGCCTACGAGCAGTACTTC. It is translated as CASSVSADGAYEQYF.

The V and J genes are TRBV13 and TRBJ2-3; possible D gene TRBD2, 6 bases. The length of the CDR3 is 17 residues. Per the germline V gene, CDR1 is PRHDT and CDR2 is FYEKMQ (reference sequence). Trimming stripped 2 bases from V and 1 base from J, with 16 bases between. This CDR3 is CASSLSLMGLGTDTQYF. CDR3 sequence (DNA): TGTGCCAGCAGCTTAAGTTTGATGGGACTTGGCACAGATACGCAGTATTTT.

The gene calls are TRBV7-3 and TRBJ2-7; 9 bases align to TRBD1. Unmatched junction bases numbered 5, after V lost 1 base and J lost 4 bases. Germline CDR1 and CDR2: SGHTA and FQGTGA. The CDR3 covers 15 residues. CDR3 DNA sequence: TGTGCCAGCAGCTTAAGGGGACAGGGCGTGTACGAGCAGTACTTC. Translated: CASSLRGQGVYEQYF.

This chain links TRBV4-2 with TRBJ2-7; D is possibly TRBD2 (6 bases). Germline V gives CDR1 LGHNA, CDR2 YNFKEQ. V was cut by 0 bases and J by 0 bases, with 12 bases left in between. The CDR3 has 16 amino acids. This chain's CDR3 is CASSQDGGGFSYEQYF. In DNA, the CDR3 is TGTGCCAGCAGCCAAGATGGTGGGGGGTTCTCCTACGAGCAGTACTTC.

This chain joins TRBV28 and TRBJ2-3; possible D gene TRBD2, 6 bases. This CDR3 comprises 14 residues. Germline CDR1 MDHEN, CDR2 SYDVKM. The ends were cut back, 3 bases at V and 2 bases at J, with 9 bases in the middle. The CDR3 bases are TGTGCCAGCAGTTTGTCGGGACTCACAGATACGCAGTATTTT. Translated: CASSLSGLTDTQYF.

The rearrangement links TRBV11-3 to TRBJ2-7; 7 nucleotides agree with TRBD2. CDR3 length equals 16 residues. With 2 bases clipped from V and 3 bases from J, the junction kept 10 bases outside the gene matches. Germline V gene lookup returns CDR1 SGHNT and CDR2 YENEEA. The CDR3 loop reads CASSLSPQRGDYEQYF. The CDR3 DNA sequence: TGTGCCAGCAGCTTATCCCCCCAGCGGGGAGACTACGAGCAGTACTTC.

The chain is built from TRBV3-1 (or the pseudogene TRBV3-2) and TRBJ2-3; 9 bases fit TRBD2. Germline V gene sequence: CDR1 LGHDT, CDR2 YNNKEL (reference sequence). After removal of 0 bases from V and 0 bases from J, the junction contained 4 bases not matched to a gene. This CDR3 is 17 amino acids long. The CDR3 loop reads CASSQDRGGASTDTQYF. CDR3 in DNA: TGTGCCAGCAGCCAAGATCGCGGGGGGGCTAGCACAGATACGCAGTATTTT.

The rearrangement joins TRBV7-2 to TRBJ1-1; D gene uncertain. V lost 2 bases, J lost 4 bases, and 20 bases lay in between. The CDR3 is made up of 17 amino acids. Looked up from germline, CDR1 is SGHTA and CDR2 is FQGNSA. The DNA for the CDR3 is TGTGCCAGCAGCTTAAGGGCGGCTTGGCGGGAGAGCACTGAAGCTTTCTTT. Translated, it gives CASSLRAAWRESTEAFF.

As concerns this clone: The junction departs from the called germline gene at one end, perhaps through a read error. The gene calls are TRBV6-1 and TRBJ2-1; TRBD2 agrees at 8 bases. Germline CDR1 MNHNS, CDR2 SASEGT. The CDR3 runs 14 residues. Written as DNA, the CDR3 is TGTGCCAGCAGTGAATCAAACGGGAGGGCATTGTCGATCTTC. Protein sequence: CASSESNGRALSIF.

This chain links TRBV19 with TRBJ2-5; D is possibly TRBD1 (6 bases). There are 14 residues in the CDR3. The V gene lost 6 bases and the J gene lost 2 bases, with 13 bases spanning the gap. Germline CDR1 is LNHDA and CDR2 is SQIVND (reference sequence). The CDR3 is CASSNGTRQETQYF. CDR3 DNA: TGTGCCAGTAGCAACGGGACAAGACAAGAGACCCAGTACTTC.

V gene TRBV6-1 combines with J gene TRBJ2-3, with 9 bases lining up with TRBD2. The ends lost 1 base at V and 1 base at J; junction bases unmatched: 3. The CDR3 extends over 16 amino acids. CDR1 and CDR2 (germline): MNHNS, SASEGT. CDR3 in amino acids: CASSEGVAGGTDTQYF. In DNA form, the CDR3 reads TGTGCCAGCAGTGAAGGGGTAGCGGGGGGCACAGATACGCAGTATTTT.

The chain combines TRBV12-5 with TRBJ2-7; 7 nucleotides agree with TRBD2. V was pared by 11 bases and J by 5 bases, with 12 bases of the junction left unmatched. CDR3 length equals 13 residues. The germline V gene encodes CDR1 LGHNT and CDR2 FRNRAP. CDR3 nucleotides: TGTGCTTCCGTCTGGGGGGGTGCAGACGAGCAGTACTTC. Translating it yields CASVWGGADEQYF.

This sequence joins TRBV4-2 and TRBJ2-6, with D unclear. The germline V gene encodes CDR1 LGHNA and CDR2 YNFKEQ. The CDR3 runs to 20 residues. Trimming stripped 2 bases from V and 0 bases from J, with 20 bases between. CDR3 sequence reads: CASSQKKSTSSGSGANVLTF. The CDR3 DNA reads as TGTGCCAGCAGCCAAAAAAAATCAACTTCTAGTGGCTCTGGGGCCAACGTCCTGACTTTC.